The text below deals with one T cell receptor beta chain. What it binds is unknown. All of the isolated RNA was reverse transcribed, so expressed TCRB transcripts were sequenced. Repertoires were generated with immunoSEQ multiplex PCR, while TCRdb's copy carries only in-frame clones and drops some. The sample lists under 450,000 clones, less than 15% occurring once. The record originates from a study of beta chain features in type 1 diabetes. Staining for CD45RO/CCR7/CD25/CD127/CD95/CD27 allowed sorting of CD4+ naive, central memory, regulatory and stem cell-like memory cells. Points from the study as a whole: The VDJ junctions of type 1 diabetes patients carried fewer insertions and more deletions.

Sequencing was carried out using naive CD4+ T cells from blood. This receptor was identified in a woman under 30 in good health.

The CDR3 DNA is TGTGCCAGCAGCTTTCCCGGGACAGGCAAAGCTGAAGCTTTCTTT. Residues: CASSFPGTGKAEAFF. The chain carries TRBV7-9 and TRBJ1-1, with 8 bases that match TRBD1. CDR3 length: 15 amino acids. The germline gives CDR1 SEHNR, CDR2 FQNEAQ (reference sequence). V dropped 3 bases and J dropped 6; count of bases not matched to a gene: 9.